Shown below are 10 T cell receptor beta chains from a single sample sequenced in a study of neurological immune-mediated disorders. MiXCR was run by TCRdb on the 5' RACE reads, yielding one entry per CDR3 protein. In the table there are roughly 75,000 distinct CDR3 sequences, approximately 2.4% of which are singletons. Sequenced sample: PBMCs. The receptor set was obtained from a woman in her 30s with multiple sclerosis.

This clonotype was seen repeatedly, ten times or more. The V call is TRBV27, the J call TRBJ2-3; possibly TRBD2 for D (6 bases). V was pared by 7 bases and J by 6 bases, with 14 bases between. Germline CDR1 is MNHEY and CDR2 is SMNVEV (reference sequence). The length of the CDR3 is 13 residues. The CDR3, as DNA: TGTGCCAGCACGACACGGGGGTGGGATACGCAGTATTTT. Its protein is CASTTRGWDTQYF.

In this sample, this clonotype turned up a few times. This may be a read error: a much more frequent sequence differs by one nucleotide. V is TRBV5-5 and J is TRBJ2-1; TRBD2 is a possible D gene (6 bases). Germline lookup yields CDR1 SGHKS and CDR2 YYEKEE (reference sequence). Deletions cut 2 bases from V and 3 bases from J, with 9 bases between. The CDR3 has 14 residues. For the CDR3, the DNA is TGTGCCAGCAGCTTCCGGGAGTACTACAATGAGCAGTTCTTC. It codes for CASSFREYYNEQFF.

This clonotype occurred a few times. This rearrangement joins TRBV2 to TRBJ2-5; the D is unclear. This CDR3 has 15 residues. Germline V gives CDR1 SNHLY, CDR2 FYNNEI. V was shortened by 2 bases and J by 3 bases, with 13 bases between the two germline ends. CDR3 sequence (DNA): TGTGCCAGCAGTGAAAACGGTAAGGTAGAAGAGACCCAGTACTTC. Amino acids: CASSENGKVEETQYF.

In its sample, this clonotype was seen many times. This chain connects TRBV5-5 to TRBJ1-1, with 7 bases fitting TRBD1. The CDR3 is made up of 16 amino acids. Germline V gives CDR1 SGHKS, CDR2 YYEKEE (reference sequence). The V gene end was trimmed by 1 base and the J gene end by 4 bases; junction bases not matched to a gene: 10. Written as DNA, the CDR3 is TGTGCCAGCAGCTTGAGGGCGCAGGGGGTGGTCACTGAAGCTTTCTTT. This codes for CASSLRAQGVVTEAFF.

This clonotype has a count of ten or more. This chain links TRBV10-3 with TRBJ2-7, with a possible D match to TRBD1 (6 bases). CDR3 length: 14 amino acids. Germline V gives CDR1 ENHRY, CDR2 SYGVKD. The V and J ends lost 3 bases and 1 base respectively, with 10 bases between them. The CDR3 sequence is CAISESQGSYEQYF. The CDR3 DNA is TGTGCCATCAGTGAATCACAGGGATCCTACGAGCAGTACTTC.

In its sample, this clonotype was seen many times. The chain recombines TRBV7-2 with TRBJ2-7; 7 bases are a match to TRBD2. The ends lost 4 bases at V and 5 bases at J; junction bases unmatched: 5. Per the germline V gene, CDR1 is SGHTA and CDR2 is FQGNSA. The CDR3 totals 13 residues. Here the CDR3 DNA reads TGTGCCAGCAGCTGGGGAGGGCATAACGAGCAGTACTTC. It translates to CASSWGGHNEQYF.

Points on this clonotype: Because the CDR3 is missing its conserved closing phenylalanine or tryptophan, this is likely a read error. The chain couples TRBV30 to TRBJ1-2; a possible D gene is TRBD1 (6 bases). V dropped 2 bases and J dropped 6 bases, with 10 bases sitting between them. In germline, CDR1 is GTSNPN, CDR2 SVGIG (reference sequence). This CDR3 is built from 12 residues. The CDR3 sequence: CAWSTRGNGYTN. In DNA form, the CDR3 reads TGTGCCTGGAGTACCAGGGGCAATGGCTACACCAAC.

This clonotype occurred many times. DNA for the CDR3: TGCGCCAGCAGCTTGGAGGCTGCCCCTGGAAACACCATATATTTT. Its protein is CASSLEAAPGNTIYF. The chain combines TRBV5-1 with TRBJ1-3; D ambiguous. The CDR3 length is 15 residues. CDR1 is SGHRS and CDR2 is YFSETQ in the germline V gene. V lost 0 bases and J lost 2, with 9 bases in between.

The genes are TRBV6-2 or TRBV6-3 and TRBJ1-2; D is unresolved. Trimming took 0 bases from V and 5 from J, leaving 7 bases between them. Germline CDR1 MNHEY, CDR2 SVGEGT. The CDR3 contains 13 residues. The CDR3 nucleotides are TGTGCCAGCAGTTACTCGAATGAGTATGGCTACACCTTC. Its translation is CASSYSNEYGYTF.

This clonotype has at least ten counts. J is TRBJ2-3 and V is TRBV5-1, with TRBD1 as a possible D gene (5 bases). The CDR3 sequence is 14 residues long. From germline, CDR1 is SGHRS and CDR2 YFSETQ. V was pared by 1 base and J by 6 bases, with 12 bases between. CDR3 residues: CASSLFGRADTQYF. The DNA for the CDR3 is TGCGCCAGCAGCTTGTTCGGCAGGGCGGATACGCAGTATTTT.